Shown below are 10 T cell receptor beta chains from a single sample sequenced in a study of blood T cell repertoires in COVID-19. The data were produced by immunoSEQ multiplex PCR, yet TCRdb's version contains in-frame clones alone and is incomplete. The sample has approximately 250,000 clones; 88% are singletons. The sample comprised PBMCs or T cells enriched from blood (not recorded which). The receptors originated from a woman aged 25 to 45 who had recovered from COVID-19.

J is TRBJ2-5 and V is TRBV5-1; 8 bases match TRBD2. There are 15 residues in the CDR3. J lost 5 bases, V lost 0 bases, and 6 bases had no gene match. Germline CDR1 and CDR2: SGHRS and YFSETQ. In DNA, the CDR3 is TGCGCCAGCAGCTTGGGAGGACTAGCCATTGAGACCCAGTACTTC. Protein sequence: CASSLGGLAIETQYF. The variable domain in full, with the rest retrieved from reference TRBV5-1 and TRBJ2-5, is KAGVTQTPRYLIKTRGQQVTLSCSPISGHRSVSWYQQTPGQGLQFLFEYFSETQRNKGNFPGRFSGRQFSNSRSEMNVSTLELGDSALYLCASSLGGLAIETQYFGPGTRLLVL.

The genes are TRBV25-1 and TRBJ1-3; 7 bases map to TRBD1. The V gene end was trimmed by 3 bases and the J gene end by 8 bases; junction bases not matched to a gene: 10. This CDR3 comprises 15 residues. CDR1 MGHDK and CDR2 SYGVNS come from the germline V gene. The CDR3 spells CASSDPTGQKHTIYF. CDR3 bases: TGTGCCAGCAGTGATCCTACGGGACAGAAACACACCATATATTTT.

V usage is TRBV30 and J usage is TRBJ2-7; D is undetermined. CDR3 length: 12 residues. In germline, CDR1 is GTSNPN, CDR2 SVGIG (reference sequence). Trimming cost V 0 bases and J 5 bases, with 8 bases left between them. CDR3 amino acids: CAWSVNNDEQYF. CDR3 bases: TGTGCCTGGAGTGTAAATAATGACGAGCAGTACTTC.

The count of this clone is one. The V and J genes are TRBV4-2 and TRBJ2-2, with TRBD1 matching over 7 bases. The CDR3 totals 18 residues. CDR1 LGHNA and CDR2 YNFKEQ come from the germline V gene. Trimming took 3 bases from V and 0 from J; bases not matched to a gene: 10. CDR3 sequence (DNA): TGTGCCAGCAGCCAGGGTGTGAGGGGGCGAGCGAACACCGGGGAGCTGTTTTTT. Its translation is CASSQGVRGRANTGELFF.

In nucleotides, the CDR3 is TGTGCCAGCAGCCGAAGACTAGCTCCCACCTACGAGCAGTACTTC. Translating gives CASSRRLAPTYEQYF. The V call is TRBV13, the J call TRBJ2-7; 7 bases align to TRBD2. Germline CDR1 PRHDT, CDR2 FYEKMQ (reference sequence). The CDR3 loop spans 15 amino acids. V lost 5 bases and J lost 2; bases outside the gene matches: 9.

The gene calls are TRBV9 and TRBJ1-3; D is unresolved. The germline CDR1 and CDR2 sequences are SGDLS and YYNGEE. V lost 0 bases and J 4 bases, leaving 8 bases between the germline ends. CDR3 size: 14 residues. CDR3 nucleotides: TGTGCCAGCAGCGTAGGGTGGGAGGGAAACACCATATATTTT. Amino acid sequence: CASSVGWEGNTIYF.

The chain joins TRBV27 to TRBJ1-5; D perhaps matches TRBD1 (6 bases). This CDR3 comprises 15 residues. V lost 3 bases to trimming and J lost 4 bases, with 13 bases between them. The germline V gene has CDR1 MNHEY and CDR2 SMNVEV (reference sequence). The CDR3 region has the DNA TGTGCCAGCAGTTTGCACAGGGTAGGGAATCAGCCCCAGCATTTT. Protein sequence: CASSLHRVGNQPQHF.

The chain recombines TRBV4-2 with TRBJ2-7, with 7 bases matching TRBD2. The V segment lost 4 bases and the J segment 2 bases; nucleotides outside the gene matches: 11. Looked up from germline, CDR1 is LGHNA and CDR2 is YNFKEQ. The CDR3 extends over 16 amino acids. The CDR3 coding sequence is TGTGCCAGCAGCCCCCTTTTAGAAGCGGGACCCTACGAGCAGTACTTC. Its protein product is CASSPLLEAGPYEQYF.

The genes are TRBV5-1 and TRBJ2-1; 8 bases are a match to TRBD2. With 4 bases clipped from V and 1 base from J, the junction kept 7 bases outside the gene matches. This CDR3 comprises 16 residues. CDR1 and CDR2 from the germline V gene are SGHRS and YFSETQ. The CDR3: CASSTSGGWSYNEQFF. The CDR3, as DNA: TGCGCCAGCAGCACGAGCGGGGGCTGGTCCTACAATGAGCAGTTCTTC.

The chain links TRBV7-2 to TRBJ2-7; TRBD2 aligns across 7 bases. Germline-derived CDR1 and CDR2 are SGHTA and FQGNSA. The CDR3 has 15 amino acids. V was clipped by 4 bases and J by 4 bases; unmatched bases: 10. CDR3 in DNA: TGTGCCAGCAGCTCGCTGGGACTACCAACGTACGAGCAGTACTTC. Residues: CASSSLGLPTYEQYF.